This T cell receptor beta chain emerged from a study of blood T cell repertoires in COVID-19. Turning to the study itself: Sites across the United States, Italy and Spain contributed samples from acute and convalescent COVID-19. Sample material is recorded as cDNA or gDNA derived from T cells, B-cell-depleted T cells, or PBMCs.

The CDR3 runs 18 residues. Original processing methods: Amplifying reference gene primers gave estimates of nucleated cell counts. Only in-frame clones appear in the TCRdb table, and some are missing; sequencing was by immunoSEQ multiplex PCR. That table is the source of V, J and clone size, and D and trimming were worked out from the DNA. This table holds approximately 180,000 clones, 75% to 80% found once. This chain connects TRBV21-1 to TRBJ1-4. TRBV21-1 is listed as a pseudogene. This TCR was recovered from a woman in her seventies with acute or convalescent COVID-19. The sequenced material came from peripheral blood. CDR3 loop: CASSDSPVGEEAPPEMFF. CDR3 DNA: TGTGCCAGCAGCGATTCTCCGGTAGGTGAGGAGGCTCCCCCGGAAATGTTTTTT.